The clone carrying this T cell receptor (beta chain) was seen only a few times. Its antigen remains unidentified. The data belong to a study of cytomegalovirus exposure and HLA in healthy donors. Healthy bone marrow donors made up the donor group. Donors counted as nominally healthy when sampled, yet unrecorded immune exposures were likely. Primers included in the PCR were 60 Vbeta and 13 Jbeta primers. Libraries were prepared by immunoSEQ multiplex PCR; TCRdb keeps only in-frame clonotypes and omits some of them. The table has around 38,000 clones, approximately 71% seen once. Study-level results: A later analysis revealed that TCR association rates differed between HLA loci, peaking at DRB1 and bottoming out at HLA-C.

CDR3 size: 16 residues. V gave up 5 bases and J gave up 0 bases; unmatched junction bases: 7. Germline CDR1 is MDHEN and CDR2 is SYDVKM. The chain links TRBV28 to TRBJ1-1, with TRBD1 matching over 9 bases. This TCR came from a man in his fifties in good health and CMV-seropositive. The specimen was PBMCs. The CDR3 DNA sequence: TGTGCCAGCAGTCCCTGGACAGGGGCGTTGAACACTGAAGCTTTCTTT. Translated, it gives CASSPWTGALNTEAFF.